These 23 T cell receptor beta chains originate from one sample sequenced in a study of cytotoxic CD8 clonotypes in ibrutinib-treated CLL. Sequencing used immunoSEQ multiplex PCR; TCRdb keeps in-frame clones, though not all of them. The table shows fewer than 400,000 clones, with approximately 67% occurring only once. Sequences were derived from PBMCs, sampled after 36 months of ibrutinib treatment. These receptor sequences come from a human donor with chronic lymphocytic leukemia.

This chain links TRBV18 with TRBJ1-2; maybe TRBD1 (6 bases). The CDR3 runs 15 residues. Trimming cost V 4 bases and J 5 bases, with 17 bases left between them. Per the germline V gene, CDR1 is KGHSH and CDR2 is LQKENI. The CDR3 protein is CASSQVPGTLYGYTF. The CDR3 DNA sequence: TGTGCCAGCTCACAAGTTCCCGGGACATTATATGGCTACACCTTC.

The V and J genes are TRBV4-3 and TRBJ1-3, with TRBD1 as a possible D gene (5 bases). Germline CDR1 LGHNA, CDR2 YSLEER. Trimming left V 0 bases short and J 3 bases short, with 6 bases between. CDR3 length: 14 amino acids. CDR3 sequence (DNA): TGCGCCAGCAGCCAAGAGGGGGATGGAAACACCATATATTTT. Translation: CASSQEGDGNTIYF.

This clone has a single count. CDR3 loop: CASSLLGDGTEAFF. In DNA form, the CDR3 reads TGTGCCAGCAGTTTACTTGGGGATGGCACTGAAGCTTTCTTT. V is TRBV28 and J is TRBJ1-1, with unresolved D. The CDR3 runs to 14 residues. V dropped 2 bases and J dropped 4 bases, with 11 bases sitting between them. Germline values: CDR1 MDHEN, CDR2 SYDVKM.

The J gene is TRBJ2-1, the V gene TRBV11-2, with TRBD2 matching 14 bases. The CDR3 is 15 residues long. Germline V gives CDR1 SGHAT, CDR2 FQNNGV. V lost 5 bases and J lost 10; bases outside the gene matches: 7. The CDR3 region is CASSPGTSGSREQFF. The CDR3 DNA reads as TGTGCCAGCAGCCCCGGGACTAGCGGGAGCCGGGAGCAGTTCTTC.

V usage is TRBV6-5 and J usage is TRBJ2-7, with D hard to call. This CDR3 is 14 amino acids long. Trimming removed 4 bases from V and 0 bases from J, with 10 bases in between. Germline CDR1 MNHEY, CDR2 SVGAGI. The CDR3 DNA sequence: TGTGCCAGCAGTTTGGGATTTAGCTCCTACGAGCAGTACTTC. Amino acids: CASSLGFSSYEQYF.

The chain combines TRBV4-3 with TRBJ1-2; no definite D call. Per germline, CDR1 LGHNA and CDR2 YSLEER. The CDR3 is 15 amino acids. Trimming cost V 5 bases and J 12 bases, with 25 bases left between them. CDR3 amino acids: CASSSRVGVTLTNTF. The CDR3 coding sequence is TGCGCCAGCAGCTCAAGAGTCGGAGTAACTCTAACCAACACCTTC.

The chain combines TRBV4-3 with TRBJ2-7; tentatively, D is TRBD1 (5 bases). The CDR3 loop spans 17 amino acids. Germline CDR1 and CDR2: LGHNA and YSLEER. V dropped 1 base and J dropped 7 bases, with 23 bases sitting between them. CDR3 sequence: CASSQVGLWGCPLEQYF. CDR3 DNA sequence: TGCGCCAGCAGCCAAGTAGGCCTCTGGGGCTGCCCTCTGGAGCAGTACTTC.

This rearrangement joins TRBV29-1 to TRBJ2-1, with D possibly matching TRBD2 (6 bases). The CDR3 extends over 12 amino acids. V lost 6 bases and J lost 15, with 21 bases in between. The germline V gene encodes CDR1 SQVTM and CDR2 ANQGSEA. CDR3 sequence: CSVAVGGMELFF. CDR3 nucleotide sequence: TGCAGCGTCGCCGTGGGCGGGATGGAGTTGTTCTTC.

The J gene is TRBJ1-5, the V gene TRBV28; possible D gene TRBD1, 5 bases. This CDR3 is 17 amino acids long. Trimming cost V 5 bases and J 2 bases, with 19 bases left between them. Per germline, CDR1 MDHEN and CDR2 SYDVKM. This chain's CDR3 is CASSTPRPDRGNQPQHF. The CDR3 DNA sequence: TGTGCCAGCAGTACCCCACGCCCCGACAGAGGCAATCAGCCCCAGCATTTT.

This chain joins TRBV27 and TRBJ1-6, with a tentative D call TRBD1 (6 bases). Germline lookup yields CDR1 MNHEY and CDR2 SMNVEV (reference sequence). CDR3 size: 15 residues. V lost 5 bases and J lost 1, with 9 bases in between. The CDR3 sequence is CASSAQGSYNSPLHF. The CDR3 DNA is TGTGCCAGCAGTGCCCAGGGGTCCTATAATTCACCCCTCCACTTT.

This sequence joins TRBV11-2 and TRBJ2-7; maybe TRBD2 (6 bases). The CDR3 loop spans 14 amino acids. The germline V gene has CDR1 SGHAT and CDR2 FQNNGV. Trimming stripped 3 bases from V and 2 bases from J, with 11 bases between. The CDR3 spells CASSFPGLTYEQYF. CDR3 coding DNA: TGTGCCAGCAGCTTCCCGGGACTGACCTACGAGCAGTACTTC.

This chain joins TRBV5-6 and TRBJ1-6, with no clear D. CDR3 length: 18 residues. Between the trimmed V and J ends, which lost 1 base and 7 bases, there was a span of 21 bases. CDR1 SGHDT and CDR2 YYEEEE come from the germline V gene. CDR3 DNA: TGTGCCAGCAGCTTGAACCAGTTCGGTCGACCCACAAATTCACCCCTCCACTTT. Residues: CASSLNQFGRPTNSPLHF.

The rearrangement links TRBV19 to TRBJ2-3; 7 positions match TRBD2. Trimming at V came to 3 bases and at J to 5 bases, leaving 5 bases not matched to a gene. The CDR3 extends over 14 amino acids. Germline V gene lookup returns CDR1 LNHDA and CDR2 SQIVND (reference sequence). In DNA, the CDR3 is TGTGCCAGTAGTATTGAGGTAGCGGGAGATACGCAGTATTTT. This gives the protein CASSIEVAGDTQYF. Together with reference TRBV19 and TRBJ2-3, the CDR3 gives the full variable domain: DGGITQSPKYLFRKEGQNVTLSCEQNLNHDAMYWYRQDPGQGLRLIYYSQIVNDFQKGDIAEGYSVSREKKESFPLTVTSAQKNPTAFYLCASSIEVAGDTQYFGPGTRLTVL.

The chain carries TRBV4-1 and TRBJ1-2; D possibly corresponds to TRBD1 (5 bases). V lost 0 bases to trimming and J lost 0 bases, with 11 bases between them. This CDR3 region has 16 residues. Germline V gene sequence: CDR1 MGHRA, CDR2 YSYEKL. In DNA form, the CDR3 reads TGCGCCAGCAGCCAAGATCATGGACAAGCTAACTATGGCTACACCTTC. Protein: CASSQDHGQANYGYTF.

The chain links TRBV6-5 to TRBJ1-2, with 8 bases matching TRBD1. This CDR3 region has 15 residues. V shed 4 bases and J 1 base; nucleotides not matched to a gene: 5. Looked up from germline, CDR1 is MNHEY and CDR2 is SVGAGI. In DNA, the CDR3 is TGTGCCAGCAGTTCCTACACAGGGGGTAACTATGGCTACACCTTC. It yields the protein CASSSYTGGNYGYTF.

V is TRBV7-3 and J is TRBJ2-2; D is perhaps TRBD1 (6 bases). The CDR3 totals 13 residues. Germline loops: CDR1 SGHTA, CDR2 FQGTGA. V was trimmed by 8 bases and J by 0 bases, leaving 7 bases between them. CDR3: CASGQPNTGELFF. In DNA form, the CDR3 reads TGTGCCAGCGGACAGCCGAACACCGGGGAGCTGTTTTTT.

This chain links TRBV27 with TRBJ1-2; TRBD1 matches 7 bases. J lost 8 bases, V lost 5 bases, and 8 bases had no gene match. Germline values: CDR1 MNHEY, CDR2 SMNVEV (reference sequence). This CDR3 spans 13 amino acids. The CDR3 reads CASSQTGAYGYTF. CDR3 sequence (DNA): TGTGCCAGCAGTCAAACAGGGGCTTACGGCTACACCTTC.

The chain joins TRBV5-4 to TRBJ1-1, with TRBD1 identical over 8 bases. Germline V gene data show CDR1 as SGHNT and CDR2 as YYREEE (reference sequence). There are 14 residues in the CDR3. Losses at the gene ends were 5 bases for V and 5 bases for J; bases not matched to a gene: 8. The CDR3 loop reads CASSYGQGRTEAFF. The CDR3 bases are TGTGCCAGCAGTTACGGACAGGGTCGGACTGAAGCTTTCTTT.

As concerns this clone: Likely a read error: the CDR3 ends without its conserved phenylalanine or tryptophan. Because the CDR3's place on the DNA is in doubt, the DNA is left out and the CDR3 is given as listed by TCRdb. The chain recombines TRBV16 with TRBJ2-3. Including both end residues, the CDR3 is 14 amino acids long. The V gene's germline CDR1 is KGHSY and CDR2 FQNENV. The chain's CDR3 is CASSQSLSASVDRI.

This clone was detected only once. The rearrangement links TRBV7-9 to TRBJ2-3; D gene ambiguous. The CDR3 contains 15 residues. Trimming shortened V by 0 bases and J by 2 bases, and 9 bases separated the two germline ends. The germline V gene has CDR1 SEHNR and CDR2 FQNEAQ (reference sequence). CDR3 protein: CASSLASTATDTQYF. The DNA for the CDR3 is TGTGCCAGCAGCTTAGCCTCTACGGCCACAGATACGCAGTATTTT.

This chain joins TRBV7-3 and TRBJ2-3; the D is unclear. Germline CDR1 reads SGHTA; CDR2 reads FQGTGA. Trimming shortened V by 2 bases and J by 8 bases, and 5 bases separated the two germline ends. The CDR3 is 11 residues long. The CDR3 sequence is CASSLGATQYF. The CDR3 DNA is TGTGCCAGCAGCTTAGGAGCTACGCAGTATTTT.

The chain combines TRBV10-2 with TRBJ1-6; D ambiguous. Germline CDR1 and CDR2: WSHSY and SAAADI. V lost 2 bases to trimming and J lost 8 bases, with 10 bases between them. This CDR3 is 14 amino acids long. The CDR3 protein is CASSEGPRDSPLHF. The CDR3 region has the DNA TGCGCCAGCAGTGAGGGACCGAGGGATTCACCCCTCCACTTT.

This clone was seen just once. The chain couples TRBV11-3 to TRBJ2-3; 9 positions match TRBD2. Germline lookup yields CDR1 SGHNT and CDR2 YENEEA. V lost 5 bases, J lost 2 bases, and 20 bases stayed unmatched. The length of the CDR3 is 20 residues. For the CDR3, the DNA is TGTGCCAGCAGCAAAGGGGCTGGGAGTAGCGGGGGCCATTTCACAGATACGCAGTATTTT. Encoded protein: CASSKGAGSSGGHFTDTQYF.